A selection of T cell receptor beta chains follows, all from one sample in a study of vaccination and CD4 T cells after COVID-19. TCRdb itself ran the PCR reads through MiXCR, one entry per CDR3 protein. The sample has approximately 13,000 distinct CDR3 sequences, 40% to 65% seen once. The antigens these receptors bind are not known. The material sequenced was CD4+ T cells from blood, cultured in vitro. These receptors were collected from a human donor who had recovered from COVID-19. Each CDR3 is given without its conserved first and last residue.

V: TRBV24-1; J: TRBJ2-7; CDR3: ATSVLGSGGYEQY
V: TRBV28; J: TRBJ1-1; CDR3: ASSRPTGGPTEAF
V: TRBV2; J: TRBJ1-2; CDR3: ASSELTGGLGYT
V: TRBV7-2; J: TRBJ2-7; CDR3: ASSPGRLTYEQY
V: TRBV6-2/TRBV6-3; J: TRBJ2-5; CDR3: ASSLRDRRETQY
V: TRBV7-6; J: TRBJ1-1; CDR3: ASRNGNTGAF
V: TRBV20-1; J: TRBJ1-1; CDR3: SAGPRDRKNTEAF
V: TRBV30; J: TRBJ2-2; CDR3: AWSKGAAGELF
V: TRBV2; J: TRBJ2-7; CDR3: ASSDWFQAGEQY
V: TRBV7-9; J: TRBJ2-3; CDR3: ASSWGRSTDTQY
V: TRBV6-4; J: TRBJ2-2; CDR3: ASRVAGLRTGELF
V: TRBV27; J: TRBJ2-5; CDR3: ASSLSGETQY
V: TRBV6-1; J: TRBJ2-3; CDR3: ASTPFSQPTDTQY
V: TRBV10-3; J: TRBJ1-1; CDR3: AISSRQAGSNTEAF
V: TRBV2; J: TRBJ2-3; CDR3: ASSGGLAATDTQY
V: TRBV7-2; J: TRBJ2-5; CDR3: ASSSRQGAETQY
V: TRBV5-1; J: TRBJ1-2; CDR3: ASSLGGQLYGYT
V: TRBV20-1; J: TRBJ2-7; CDR3: SARALAGGPYEQY
V: TRBV5-1; J: TRBJ1-1; CDR3: ASSSDTEAF
V: TRBV10-3; J: TRBJ1-6; CDR3: AARSGDSPLH
V: TRBV19; J: TRBJ2-7; CDR3: ASSIGIEGTYEQY
V: TRBV15; J: TRBJ1-6; CDR3: ATSPGVDRVFNLH
V: TRBV25-1; J: TRBJ2-5; CDR3: ASSDPLKGLAKETQY
V: TRBV28; J: TRBJ1-1; CDR3: ASTGDSLGWNTEAF
V: TRBV7-3; J: TRBJ2-1; CDR3: ASSSQGAGLGLGSYNEQF
V: TRBV5-1; J: TRBJ1-2; CDR3: ASSSTSPYGYT
V: TRBV7-6; J: TRBJ2-1; CDR3: ASSFTSGLYNEQF
V: TRBV20-1; J: TRBJ2-3; CDR3: SARGTTTDTQY
V: TRBV30; J: TRBJ2-5; CDR3: AWSEDSQETQY
V: TRBV6-1; J: TRBJ2-7; CDR3: ASSVQGTVYEQY
V: TRBV7-9; J: TRBJ2-3; CDR3: ASSFGLAGTDTQY
V: TRBV19; J: TRBJ2-7; CDR3: ASSIAGGSYEQY
V: TRBV2; J: TRBJ2-1; CDR3: ASEDLTGGNEQF
V: TRBV12-3/TRBV12-4; J: TRBJ1-3; CDR3: ASNQGSGNTIY
V: TRBV7-3; J: TRBJ2-7; CDR3: ASSLGQGADEQY
V: TRBV12-2; J: TRBJ2-1; CDR3: ASRVRGPRYNEQF
V: TRBV28; J: TRBJ1-6; CDR3: ASRSGQGYSPLH
V: TRBV27; J: TRBJ2-5; CDR3: ASRPISPYQETQY
V: TRBV2; J: TRBJ2-1; CDR3: ASTGQGATYYNEQF
V: TRBV2; J: TRBJ2-5; CDR3: ASNERDGPQETQY
V: TRBV2; J: TRBJ1-6; CDR3: ASSPQGVTNSPLH
V: TRBV6-1; J: TRBJ2-3; CDR3: ANRQRVGREDADTQY
V: TRBV7-2; J: TRBJ2-2; CDR3: ASSPRTSSGELF
V: TRBV2; J: TRBJ1-2; CDR3: ASSENAQGYGYT
V: TRBV10-3; J: TRBJ2-7; CDR3: AISEGDGLSTEY
V: TRBV7-9; J: TRBJ1-5; CDR3: ASSLARGLGQPQH
V: TRBV11-2; J: TRBJ1-6; CDR3: ASSQYNSPLH
V: TRBV20-1; J: TRBJ2-7; CDR3: SASETGSDYEQY
V: TRBV20-1; J: TRBJ2-5; CDR3: SAHTGTLQETQY
V: TRBV15; J: TRBJ1-2; CDR3: ATSNPGTGIYGYT